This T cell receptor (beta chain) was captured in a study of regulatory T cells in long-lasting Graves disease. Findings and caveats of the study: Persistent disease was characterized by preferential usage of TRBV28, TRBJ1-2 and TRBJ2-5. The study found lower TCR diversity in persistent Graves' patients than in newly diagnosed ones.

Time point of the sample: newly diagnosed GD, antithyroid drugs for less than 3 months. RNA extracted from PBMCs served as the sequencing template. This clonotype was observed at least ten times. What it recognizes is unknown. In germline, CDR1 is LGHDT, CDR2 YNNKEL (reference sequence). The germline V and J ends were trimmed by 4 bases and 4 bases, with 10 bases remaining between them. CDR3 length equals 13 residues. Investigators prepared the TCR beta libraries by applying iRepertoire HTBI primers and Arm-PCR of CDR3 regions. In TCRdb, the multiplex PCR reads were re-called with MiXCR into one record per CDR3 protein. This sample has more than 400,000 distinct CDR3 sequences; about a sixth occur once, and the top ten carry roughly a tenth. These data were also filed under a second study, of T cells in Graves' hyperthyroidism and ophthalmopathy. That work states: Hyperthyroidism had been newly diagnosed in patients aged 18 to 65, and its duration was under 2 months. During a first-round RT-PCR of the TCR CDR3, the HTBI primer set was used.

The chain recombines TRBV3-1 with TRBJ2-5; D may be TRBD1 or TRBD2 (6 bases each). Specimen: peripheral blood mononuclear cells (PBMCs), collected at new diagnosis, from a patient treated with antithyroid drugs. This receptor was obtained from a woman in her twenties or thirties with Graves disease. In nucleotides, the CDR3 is TGTGCCAGCAGCCGTACGGGGGCAGAGACCCAGTACTTC. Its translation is CASSRTGAETQYF.